The 29 T cell receptor beta chains below were found in one sample sequenced in a study of shared T cell receptors in the human thymus. Method: immunoSEQ multiplex PCR; TCRdb's copy keeps in-frame clones and lacks some. The table shows about 380,000 clones, with more than 85% occurring only once. The sequenced sample was thymocytes. All receptors derive from a human donor.

V and J are TRBV7-2 and TRBJ2-1, with D unresolved. Trimming removed 3 bases at V and 10 bases at J, with 19 bases between. CDR1 SGHTA and CDR2 FQGNSA come from the germline V gene. This CDR3 region has 15 residues. The CDR3 DNA sequence: TGTGCCAGCAGCTTGAAAGCTCCTACACCCGACGAGCAGTTCTTC. Protein: CASSLKAPTPDEQFF.

The V call is TRBV27, the J call TRBJ2-2; possible D gene TRBD2, 6 bases. Germline lookup yields CDR1 MNHEY and CDR2 SMNVEV (reference sequence). Trimming stripped 6 bases from V and 5 bases from J, with 19 bases between. The CDR3 runs 16 residues. CDR3 region: CASSLFRGSETGELFF. CDR3 DNA: TGTGCCAGCAGCCTGTTCCGGGGGAGCGAGACCGGGGAGCTGTTTTTT.

The chain combines TRBV5-1 with TRBJ2-2; D is ambiguous. The CDR3 sequence is 13 residues long. V dropped 1 base and J dropped 6 bases, with 7 bases sitting between them. Germline assignment: CDR1 SGHRS and CDR2 YFSETQ. The CDR3 DNA reads TGCGCCAGCAGCTTGAAGTCTTCCGGGGAGCTGTTTTTT. This sequence encodes CASSLKSSGELFF. The whole variable domain, remainder taken from reference TRBV5-1 and TRBJ2-2, is KAGVTQTPRYLIKTRGQQVTLSCSPISGHRSVSWYQQTPGQGLQFLFEYFSETQRNKGNFPGRFSGRQFSNSRSEMNVSTLELGDSALYLCASSLKSSGELFFGEGSRLTVL.

This chain links TRBV6-5 with TRBJ2-5; 12 bases are a match to TRBD1. Germline V gives CDR1 MNHEY, CDR2 SVGAGI. This CDR3 has 15 amino acids. Trimming removed 6 bases from V and 2 bases from J; junction bases left unmatched: 4. Here the CDR3 reads CASSEGQGAQETQYF. Here the CDR3 DNA reads TGTGCCAGCAGCGAGGGACAGGGGGCACAAGAGACCCAGTACTTC.

The chain couples TRBV6-1 to TRBJ2-1; TRBD2 aligns across 8 bases. Germline values: CDR1 MNHNS, CDR2 SASEGT. This CDR3 has 15 residues. V shed 8 bases, J shed 1 base, and the junction held 7 bases outside the gene matches. The CDR3 DNA is TGTGCCAGCCGGACTAGCAAAAGGTCCTACAATGAGCAGTTCTTC. It is translated as CASRTSKRSYNEQFF.

This clone was seen once. The chain couples TRBV4-2 to TRBJ2-3, with 11 bases matching TRBD2. The CDR3 extends over 20 amino acids. Germline V CDR1 and CDR2: LGHNA, YNFKEQ. V was clipped by 4 bases and J by 1 base; unmatched bases: 16. DNA for the CDR3: TGTGCCAGCAGCCTCAAACTCACTAGCGGGAGCTCCTCAGGCACAGATACGCAGTATTTT. Its translation is CASSLKLTSGSSSGTDTQYF.

The chain joins TRBV5-6 to TRBJ2-3; 7 nucleotides line up with TRBD1. Germline V gene lookup returns CDR1 SGHDT and CDR2 YYEEEE. CDR3 length: 16 amino acids. The ends lost 0 bases at V and 0 bases at J; junction bases unmatched: 4. Here the CDR3 reads CASSLATGVSTDTQYF. The CDR3 DNA sequence: TGTGCCAGCAGCTTGGCCACAGGGGTTAGCACAGATACGCAGTATTTT.

V is TRBV30 and J is TRBJ1-6, with D hard to call. The length of the CDR3 is 14 residues. V was shortened by 1 base and J by 5 bases, with 9 bases between the two germline ends. Germline assignment: CDR1 GTSNPN and CDR2 SVGIG (reference sequence). CDR3 sequence: CAWSGRQDNSPLHF. The CDR3 nucleotides read TGTGCCTGGAGTGGGCGTCAGGATAATTCACCCCTCCACTTT.

The rearrangement uses TRBV11-2 and TRBJ1-1; 8 bases are a match to TRBD1. The V gene's germline CDR1 is SGHAT and CDR2 FQNNGV. J was trimmed by 0 bases and V by 1 base; bases with no gene match: 7. CDR3 length: 17 amino acids. CDR3 in amino acids: CASSLAAGTGLNTEAFF. Here the CDR3 DNA reads TGTGCCAGCAGCTTAGCCGCCGGGACAGGACTGAACACTGAAGCTTTCTTT.

The rearrangement uses TRBV7-2 and TRBJ1-2; D not certain. The CDR3 runs 17 residues. The V gene's germline CDR1 is SGHTA and CDR2 FQGNSA. Trimming took 5 bases from V and 5 from J, leaving 24 bases between them. CDR3 amino acids: CASSATLHGVLDYGYTF. In DNA, the CDR3 is TGTGCCAGCAGCGCCACACTTCACGGGGTCTTAGATTATGGCTACACCTTC.

The CDR3 nucleotides read TGTGCCAGCAGCCCAAGGGCAGGTCAACGTCGCCCAAACCGAAACACCATATATTTT. Translated, it gives CASSPRAGQRRPNRNTIYF. This chain uses TRBV7-9 with TRBJ1-3; D remains ambiguous. Germline CDR1 SEHNR, CDR2 FQNEAQ (reference sequence). V was pared by 5 bases and J by 5 bases, with 28 bases between. CDR3 length: 19 residues.

The gene calls are TRBV6-5 and TRBJ2-1; D is unresolved. The germline V gene has CDR1 MNHEY and CDR2 SVGAGI. The germline V and J ends were trimmed by 2 bases and 10 bases, with 12 bases remaining between them. CDR3 size: 13 residues. DNA of the CDR3: TGTGCCAGCAGTTACCGCACGGGTAGGGAGCAGTTCTTC. This gives the protein CASSYRTGREQFF.

The gene calls are TRBV5-1 and TRBJ1-5; the D gene is possibly TRBD1 (6 bases). CDR3 length: 15 amino acids. V lost 2 bases and J lost 2, with 11 bases in between. Germline V CDR1 and CDR2: SGHRS, YFSETQ. This CDR3 is CASSLTGGGNQPQHF. The CDR3 DNA follows: TGCGCCAGCAGCTTAACGGGGGGCGGCAATCAGCCCCAGCATTTT.

This clone was recorded only once. CDR3 in DNA: TGTGCCACCAGCGCGGGGATTAGCAATCAGCCCCAGCATTTT. Protein: CATSAGISNQPQHF. The chain links TRBV15 to TRBJ1-5; D unclear. The CDR3 is 14 residues long. Trimming removed 5 bases from V and 0 bases from J, with 8 bases in between. Germline values: CDR1 LNHNV, CDR2 YYDKDF (reference sequence). Full variable domain (rest looked up from reference TRBV15 and TRBJ1-5): DAMVIQNPRYQVTQFGKPVTLSCSQTLNHNVMYWYQQKSSQAPKLLFHYYDKDFNNEADTPDNFQSRRPNTSFCFLDIRSPGLGDTAMYLCATSAGISNQPQHFGDGTRLSIL.

This clone came up once. This rearrangement joins TRBV14 to TRBJ2-7, with 8 bases matching TRBD1. This CDR3 has 19 residues. The trim removed 0 bases at V and 5 bases at J, leaving 18 bases unmatched. The germline V gene encodes CDR1 SGHDN and CDR2 FVKESK. The CDR3 loop is CASSQDHSSGGGTGNEQYF. The CDR3 DNA sequence: TGTGCCAGCAGCCAAGATCATTCGTCAGGGGGCGGAACGGGGAACGAGCAGTACTTC.

This clone was seen only a few times. The CDR3 region is CASSEGRAFF. The CDR3 bases are TGTGCCAGCAGCGAGGGGAGAGCTTTCTTT. The chain is built from TRBV9 and TRBJ1-1; the D gene is possibly TRBD1 (5 bases). The germline V gene encodes CDR1 SGDLS and CDR2 YYNGEE. Trimming pared 3 bases from V and 10 bases from J, leaving 7 bases between. The CDR3 has 10 amino acids.

The chain carries TRBV7-3 and TRBJ2-1; D may be TRBD1 or TRBD2 (5 bases each). Germline V CDR1 and CDR2: SGHTA, FQGTGA. Trimming removed 2 bases at V and 8 bases at J, with 13 bases between. This CDR3 spans 14 amino acids. CDR3 sequence (DNA): TGTGCCAGCAGCTTAGAGCCGAGGGGCGATGAGCAGTTCTTC. It specifies CASSLEPRGDEQFF.

The V gene is TRBV7-9, the J gene TRBJ2-1; D remains unclear. The germline V gene has CDR1 SEHNR and CDR2 FQNEAQ (reference sequence). With 4 bases removed from V and 0 bases from J, the gap between germline ends came to 13 bases. This CDR3 has 16 residues. In DNA form, the CDR3 reads TGTGCCAGCAGCTCCGACACTCCACGCTCCTACAATGAGCAGTTCTTC. This sequence encodes CASSSDTPRSYNEQFF.

This clone appeared once. V usage is TRBV27 and J usage is TRBJ2-3; D possibly corresponds to TRBD1 (6 bases). Germline V CDR1 and CDR2: MNHEY, SMNVEV (reference sequence). This CDR3 is built from 16 residues. Trimming pared 6 bases from V and 5 bases from J, leaving 21 bases between. Here the CDR3 reads CASRVGDIYPQDTQYF. The CDR3, as DNA: TGTGCCAGCAGGGTAGGGGACATTTATCCACAAGATACGCAGTATTTT.

The chain carries TRBV6-5 and TRBJ1-4, with D hard to call. V was trimmed by 0 bases and J by 7 bases, leaving 12 bases between them. The germline gives CDR1 MNHEY, CDR2 SVGAGI. The CDR3 length is 15 residues. CDR3 DNA sequence: TGTGCCAGCAGTTACTCATCAGGATCTTTTGAAAAACTGTTTTTT. Translating it yields CASSYSSGSFEKLFF.

The J gene is TRBJ2-5, the V gene TRBV6-1; D may be TRBD1 or TRBD2 (5 bases each). Germline values: CDR1 MNHNS, CDR2 SASEGT. V lost 6 bases to trimming and J lost 5 bases, with 7 bases between them. The CDR3 loop spans 11 amino acids. CDR3 protein: CASRRGETQYF. As DNA, the CDR3 is TGTGCCAGCAGGAGGGGTGAGACCCAGTACTTC.

The chain links TRBV19 to TRBJ2-5; possible D gene TRBD1, 5 bases. Trimming stripped 4 bases from V and 3 bases from J, with 9 bases between. CDR1 is LNHDA, CDR2 SQIVND, per germline (reference sequence). This CDR3 contains 13 residues. This chain's CDR3 is CASSTLTEETQYF. CDR3 DNA: TGTGCCAGTAGTACCTTGACAGAAGAGACCCAGTACTTC. Full variable domain (remainder filled in from reference TRBV19 and TRBJ2-5): DGGITQSPKYLFRKEGQNVTLSCEQNLNHDAMYWYRQDPGQGLRLIYYSQIVNDFQKGDIAEGYSVSREKKESFPLTVTSAQKNPTAFYLCASSTLTEETQYFGPGTRLLVL.

This clone was seen only once. The chain is built from TRBV14 and TRBJ2-5, with no clear D. CDR1 and CDR2 from the germline V gene are SGHDN and FVKESK. The CDR3 has 12 residues. V was pared by 3 bases and J by 1 base, with 3 bases between. CDR3 sequence (DNA): TGTGCCAGCAGCCACCTCCAAGAGACCCAGTACTTC. Amino acids: CASSHLQETQYF.

The rearrangement uses TRBV7-6 and TRBJ2-5; D uncertain. The CDR3 has 13 residues. V was cut by 1 base and J by 5 bases, with 8 bases left in between. Per the germline V gene, CDR1 is SGHVS and CDR2 is FNYEAQ. The CDR3: CASSLGDRETQYF. In nucleotides, the CDR3 is TGTGCCAGCAGCTTAGGAGATCGTGAGACCCAGTACTTC.

The chain employs TRBV5-4 and TRBJ2-1, with 9 bases matching TRBD1. The CDR3 covers 16 residues. Germline assignment: CDR1 SGHNT and CDR2 YYREEE (reference sequence). The J segment lost 1 base and the V segment lost 4 bases, leaving 6 bases of the junction unmatched. The DNA of the CDR3 is TGTGCCAGCAGCACGAGGACAGGGGTATCCTACAATGAGCAGTTCTTC. Protein product: CASSTRTGVSYNEQFF.

This chain connects TRBV7-2 to TRBJ2-7, with D perhaps TRBD2 (5 bases). Germline CDR1 is SGHTA and CDR2 is FQGNSA. CDR3 length: 14 residues. Deletions cut 5 bases from V and 7 bases from J, with 18 bases between. CDR3 residues: CASSLTGKPGEQYF. DNA of the CDR3: TGTGCCAGCAGCCTTACCGGGAAACCGGGGGAGCAGTACTTC.

The chain links TRBV9 to TRBJ2-2, with 10 bases that match TRBD2. CDR1 is SGDLS and CDR2 is YYNGEE in the germline V gene. Unmatched junction bases numbered 6, after V lost 4 bases and J lost 0 bases. The CDR3 runs 17 residues. The chain's CDR3 is CASSPQREGPNTGELFF. The CDR3 DNA is TGTGCCAGCAGCCCCCAGCGGGAGGGACCGAACACCGGGGAGCTGTTTTTT.

This clone was detected a few times. The chain employs TRBV5-1 and TRBJ2-6; 8 positions match TRBD2. The J segment lost 0 bases and the V segment lost 4 bases, leaving 9 bases of the junction unmatched. Germline V gene lookup returns CDR1 SGHRS and CDR2 YFSETQ. There are 18 residues in the CDR3. CDR3 sequence: CASSADGREASGANVLTF. The CDR3 nucleotides read TGCGCCAGCAGCGCCGACGGGAGGGAGGCCTCTGGGGCCAACGTCCTGACTTTC.

V and J are TRBV27 and TRBJ2-2; TRBD2 matches at 9 bases. CDR3 length: 17 residues. V was clipped by 3 bases and J by 4 bases; unmatched bases: 9. In germline, CDR1 is MNHEY, CDR2 SMNVEV (reference sequence). The CDR3 is CASSLGIAGEITGELFF. CDR3 in DNA: TGTGCCAGCAGTTTGGGTATAGCGGGAGAGATCACCGGGGAGCTGTTTTTT.